This TCR beta chain originates from a study of early T cells in non-severe SARS-CoV-2 infection. CDR1 and CDR2 from the germline V gene are SEHNR and FQNEAQ (reference sequence). The CDR3 contains 16 residues. Trimming left V 5 bases short and J 1 base short, with 15 bases between. The sample holds many counts of this clonotype. TCRdb ran MiXCR on the 5' RACE reads and lists one entry per CDR3 protein. The table shows roughly 45,000 distinct CDR3 sequences, with approximately 4.1% occurring only once. The clonotype comes from an adult who was a healthcare worker with PCR-confirmed SARS-CoV-2 infection or an uninfected control (not recorded which). The sample consisted of whole blood. V and J are TRBV7-9 and TRBJ2-4, with D perhaps TRBD2 (5 bases). The CDR3 sequence: CASSPVEGWAKNIQYF. CDR3 nucleotide sequence: TGTGCCAGCAGCCCCGTCGAGGGTTGGGCCAAAAACATTCAGTACTTC.